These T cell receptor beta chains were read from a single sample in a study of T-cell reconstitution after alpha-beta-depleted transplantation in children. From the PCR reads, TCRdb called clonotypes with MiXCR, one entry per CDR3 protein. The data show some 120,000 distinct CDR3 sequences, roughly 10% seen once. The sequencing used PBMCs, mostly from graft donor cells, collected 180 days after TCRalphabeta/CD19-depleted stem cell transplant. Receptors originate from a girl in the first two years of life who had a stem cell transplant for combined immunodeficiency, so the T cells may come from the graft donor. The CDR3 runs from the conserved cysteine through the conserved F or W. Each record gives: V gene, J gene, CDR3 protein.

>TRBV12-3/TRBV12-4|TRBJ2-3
CASSSLAFTDTQYF
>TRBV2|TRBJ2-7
CASSSGRFYEQYF
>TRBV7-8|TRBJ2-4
CASSSNRARGNIQYF
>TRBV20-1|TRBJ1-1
CSAPWDTEAFF
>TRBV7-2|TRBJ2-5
CASSAGALKTQYF
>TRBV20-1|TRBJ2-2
CSARLAGALTGELFF
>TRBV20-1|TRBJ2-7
CSARLSYEQYF
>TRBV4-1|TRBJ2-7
CASSPRTTDGEQYF
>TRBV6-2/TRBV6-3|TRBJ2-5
CASSPSETQYF
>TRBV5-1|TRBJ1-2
CASSLGDLLYGYTF
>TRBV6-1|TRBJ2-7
CASIPGQGPYEQYF
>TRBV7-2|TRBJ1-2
CASSSYRGDNYGYTF
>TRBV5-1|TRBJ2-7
CASSLLGSYEQYF
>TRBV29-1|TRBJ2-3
CSVNLLAGGTDTQYF
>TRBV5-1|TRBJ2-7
CASSLDRIYEQYF
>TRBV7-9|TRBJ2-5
CASSHTGGETQYF
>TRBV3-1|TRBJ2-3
CASSQGTSGGEDTQYF
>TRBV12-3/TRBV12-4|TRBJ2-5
CASSNGLATQETQYF
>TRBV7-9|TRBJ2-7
CASSRMGREGSYKQYF
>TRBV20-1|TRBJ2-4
CSARSFTGFKNIQYF
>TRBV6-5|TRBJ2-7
CASSFTPTYEQYF
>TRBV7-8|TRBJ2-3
CASSSPRRGVRNTQYF
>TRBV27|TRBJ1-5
CASRLTTTQPQHF
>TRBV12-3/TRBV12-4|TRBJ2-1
CASSPGTGNEQFF
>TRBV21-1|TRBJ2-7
CASSNTQTGIEQYF
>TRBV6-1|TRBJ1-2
CASSRTGWIYGYTF
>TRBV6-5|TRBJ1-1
CASSYGGTEAFF
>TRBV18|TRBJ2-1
CASSLLEAGPNEQFF
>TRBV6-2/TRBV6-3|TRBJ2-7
CASSYSVDYLSYEQYF
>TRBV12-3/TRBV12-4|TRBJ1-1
CASSAVGDTEAFF
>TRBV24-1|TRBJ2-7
CATSESHRYEQYF
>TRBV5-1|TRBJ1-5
CASSREGGNQPQHF
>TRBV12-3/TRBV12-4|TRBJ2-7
CASRRTSGRYEQYF
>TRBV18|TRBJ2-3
CASSPRVGTGDADTQYF
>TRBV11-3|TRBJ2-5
CASSFGQGTAETQYF
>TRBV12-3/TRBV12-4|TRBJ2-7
CASRRQGGNYEQYF